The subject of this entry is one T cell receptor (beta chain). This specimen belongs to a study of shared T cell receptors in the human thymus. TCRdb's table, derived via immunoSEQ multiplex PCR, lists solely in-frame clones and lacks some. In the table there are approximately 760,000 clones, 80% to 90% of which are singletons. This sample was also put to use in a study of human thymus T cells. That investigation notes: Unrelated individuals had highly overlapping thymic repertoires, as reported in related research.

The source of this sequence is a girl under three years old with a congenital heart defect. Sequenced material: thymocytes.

The chain's CDR3 is CASISQGAVEAFF. The DNA of the CDR3 is TGTGCCAGTATCAGCCAGGGGGCGGTTGAAGCTTTCTTT. The J gene is TRBJ1-1, the V gene TRBV19; TRBD1 aligns across 8 bases. The J segment lost 7 bases and the V segment lost 7 bases, leaving 8 bases of the junction unmatched. Per germline, CDR1 LNHDA and CDR2 SQIVND (reference sequence). The CDR3 extends over 13 amino acids.